This TCR beta chain was captured in a study of blood T cell repertoires in COVID-19. Study details: Sample material is recorded as cDNA or gDNA derived from T cells, B-cell-depleted T cells, or PBMCs.

Germline-derived CDR1 and CDR2 are SGHRS and YFSETQ. Trimming left V 0 bases short and J 3 bases short, with 6 bases between. CDR3 length: 13 amino acids. Some clones are missing from TCRdb's copy, which holds only in-frame ones; the method was immunoSEQ multiplex PCR. The repertoire holds more than 25,000 clones, with roughly 87% as singletons. The chain uses TRBV5-1 and TRBJ1-1; a possible D gene is TRBD1 (6 bases). Material for sequencing was peripheral blood. This receptor was obtained from a man aged 65-85 years with active or convalescent COVID-19. The CDR3 is CASSLDRDTEAFF. CDR3 bases: TGCGCCAGCAGCTTGGACAGGGACACTGAAGCTTTCTTT.